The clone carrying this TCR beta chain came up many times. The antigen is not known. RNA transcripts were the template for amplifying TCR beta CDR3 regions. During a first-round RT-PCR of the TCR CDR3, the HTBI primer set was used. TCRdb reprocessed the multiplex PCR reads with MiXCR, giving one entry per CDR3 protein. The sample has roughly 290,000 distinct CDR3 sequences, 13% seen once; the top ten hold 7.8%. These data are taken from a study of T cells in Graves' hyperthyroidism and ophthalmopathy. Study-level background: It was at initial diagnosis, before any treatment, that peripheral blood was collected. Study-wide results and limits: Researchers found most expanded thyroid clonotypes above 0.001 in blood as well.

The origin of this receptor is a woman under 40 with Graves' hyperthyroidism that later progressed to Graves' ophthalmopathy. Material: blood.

The CDR3 DNA follows: TGTGCCAGCAGCTTAGTAGCGGGAACTTCCTACGAGCAGTACTTC. Amino acids: CASSLVAGTSYEQYF. This chain joins TRBV7-2 and TRBJ2-7, with 8 bases identical to TRBD2. The CDR3 has 15 residues. With 1 base clipped from V and 1 base from J, the junction kept 3 bases outside the gene matches. CDR1 is SGHTA, CDR2 FQGNSA, per germline.